This entry describes one T cell receptor beta chain. The data were produced by immunoSEQ multiplex PCR, yet TCRdb's version contains in-frame clones alone and is incomplete. The table lists roughly 400,000 clones, 89% of them singletons. Treatment defined: 15 to 20 received Ad26.COV2.S at low or high dose, single or two shots; about five received placebo; per-sample allocation not given. Samples were taken on day 63 after the first vaccine or placebo injection. This record comes from a study of Ad26.COV2.S vaccination and SARS-CoV-2 variants. The sequence was obtained from a person between 18 and 65 years old who received the Ad26.COV2.S COVID-19 vaccine or a placebo. Sequenced here: peripheral blood, sampled in a trial of Ad26.COV2.S vaccine versus placebo.

The CDR3 loop is CASSITWTENQPQHF. The CDR3 bases are TGTGCCAGTAGTATCACATGGACAGAAAATCAGCCCCAGCATTTT. The rearrangement uses TRBV19 and TRBJ1-5, with D perhaps TRBD1 (6 bases). The CDR3 spans 15 residues. The germline CDR1 and CDR2 sequences are LNHDA and SQIVND (reference sequence). V was pared by 3 bases and J by 4 bases, with 13 bases between.